The 16 T cell receptor beta chains presented below share a single source sample, sequenced in a study of blood T cell repertoires in COVID-19. Some clones are missing from TCRdb's copy, which holds only in-frame ones; the method was immunoSEQ multiplex PCR. The repertoire holds around 82,000 clones, with about 86% as singletons. The sample comprised peripheral blood. Receptor source: a man older than 75 with COVID-19, enrolled during active disease.

The chain links TRBV19 to TRBJ2-2, with TRBD1 matching over 11 bases. This CDR3 contains 15 residues. V was clipped by 10 bases and J by 6 bases; unmatched bases: 10. Germline CDR1 LNHDA, CDR2 SQIVND (reference sequence). CDR3 residues: CATDPGTGGAGELFF. CDR3 nucleotide sequence: TGTGCCACCGACCCCGGGACAGGGGGAGCCGGGGAGCTGTTTTTT.

The chain employs TRBV29-1 and TRBJ2-7; possible D gene TRBD2, 5 bases. The CDR3 has 13 amino acids. Germline loops: CDR1 SQVTM, CDR2 ANQGSEA. Trimming removed 1 base from V and 2 bases from J, with 9 bases in between. DNA of the CDR3: TGCAGCGTTGAAGCGGGAACTGCCTACGAGCAGTACTTC. Translated: CSVEAGTAYEQYF.

The chain uses TRBV19 and TRBJ2-7; 11 bases are shared with TRBD1. Trimming took 5 bases from V and 2 from J; bases not matched to a gene: 2. The CDR3 sequence is 14 residues long. Per germline, CDR1 LNHDA and CDR2 SQIVND (reference sequence). CDR3 sequence: CASSGTGGAYEQYF. The CDR3 bases are TGTGCCAGTAGTGGGACAGGGGGAGCCTACGAGCAGTACTTC.

The V call is TRBV7-2, the J call TRBJ1-5; tentatively, D is TRBD1 (5 bases). V lost 1 base and J lost 4, with 11 bases in between. This CDR3 has 15 residues. Germline lookup yields CDR1 SGHTA and CDR2 FQGNSA. The CDR3, as DNA: TGTGCCAGCAGCTTAGAGTTCGGGGGGAATCAGCCCCAGCATTTT. Its protein product is CASSLEFGGNQPQHF.

This chain joins TRBV2 and TRBJ2-5, with D perhaps TRBD1 (5 bases). The V gene lost 6 bases and the J gene lost 1 base, with 15 bases spanning the gap. CDR1 is SNHLY and CDR2 is FYNNEI in the germline V gene. The CDR3 is 15 amino acids. The CDR3 DNA reads TGTGCCAGCAGGGGGCAAACAGGCGGCCAAGAGACCCAGTACTTC. It codes for CASRGQTGGQETQYF.

This chain connects TRBV5-1 to TRBJ2-5; 11 bases match TRBD2. Trimming took 2 bases from V and 1 from J; bases not matched to a gene: 7. The CDR3 runs to 17 residues. The germline gives CDR1 SGHRS, CDR2 YFSETQ. As DNA, the CDR3 is TGCGCCAGCAGCTTTGGGGCCACTAGCGGGAGCCAAGAGACCCAGTACTTC. It is translated as CASSFGATSGSQETQYF.

This chain links TRBV5-1 with TRBJ2-1; 8 bases align to TRBD1. The CDR3 extends over 21 amino acids. The V gene end was trimmed by 6 bases and the J gene end by 4 bases; junction bases not matched to a gene: 27. CDR1 and CDR2 from the germline V gene are SGHRS and YFSETQ. CDR3 residues: CASTRSYRDRKIGGNYNEQFF. CDR3 coding DNA: TGCGCCAGCACTCGAAGTTACCGGGACAGGAAAATTGGAGGAAATTACAATGAGCAGTTCTTC. Full variable domain (remainder filled in from reference TRBV5-1 and TRBJ2-1): KAGVTQTPRYLIKTRGQQVTLSCSPISGHRSVSWYQQTPGQGLQFLFEYFSETQRNKGNFPGRFSGRQFSNSRSEMNVSTLELGDSALYLCASTRSYRDRKIGGNYNEQFFGPGTRLTVL.

This sequence joins TRBV2 and TRBJ1-6; 9 nucleotides align to TRBD1. V was pared by 5 bases and J by 13 bases, with 12 bases of the junction left unmatched. CDR1 and CDR2 from the germline V gene are SNHLY and FYNNEI. This CDR3 contains 15 residues. The DNA of the CDR3 is TGTGCCAGCAGTACCTGGACAGGGGACGTTGGGCCCCTCCACTTT. Amino acids: CASSTWTGDVGPLHF.

This chain connects TRBV10-3 to TRBJ2-1, with 9 bases lining up with TRBD2. Germline V gene data show CDR1 as ENHRY and CDR2 as SYGVKD. Trimming cost V 6 bases and J 4 bases; bases outside gene matches: 4. This CDR3 is 14 amino acids long. The CDR3 region has the DNA TGTGCCATCAGGTCTAGCGGGGTATACAATGAGCAGTTCTTC. Its translation: CAIRSSGVYNEQFF.

CDR3 loop: CASSLGGTANQPQHF. For the CDR3, the DNA is TGCGCCAGCAGCTTGGGCGGGACGGCCAATCAGCCCCAGCATTTT. V usage is TRBV5-1 and J usage is TRBJ1-5, with D maybe TRBD1 (5 bases). The CDR3 consists of 15 residues. The V end was cut by 0 bases, the J end by 3 bases, with 10 bases between. CDR1 and CDR2 from the germline V gene are SGHRS and YFSETQ. The full variable domain, its missing parts supplied by reference TRBV5-1 and TRBJ1-5, is KAGVTQTPRYLIKTRGQQVTLSCSPISGHRSVSWYQQTPGQGLQFLFEYFSETQRNKGNFPGRFSGRQFSNSRSEMNVSTLELGDSALYLCASSLGGTANQPQHFGDGTRLSIL.

This clone was detected once. Other DNA sequences in the sample encode the same CDR3. This chain links TRBV12-3 or TRBV12-4 with TRBJ1-1; D remains ambiguous. The CDR3 loop spans 12 amino acids. V was shortened by 3 bases and J by 2 bases, with 4 bases between the two germline ends. CDR3 sequence reads: CASSFRNTEAFF. CDR3 bases: TGTGCCAGCAGTTTCAGAAACACTGAAGCTTTCTTT.

This chain joins TRBV6-5 and TRBJ1-6, with TRBD1 matching over 10 bases. With V trimmed by 11 bases and J by 8 bases, 6 bases remained unmatched. CDR1 is MNHEY, CDR2 SVGAGI, per germline. CDR3 length: 13 amino acids. The CDR3 DNA follows: TGTGCCGCTGCCGACAGGGGGCATTCACCCCTCCACTTT. This codes for CAAADRGHSPLHF.

J is TRBJ1-2 and V is TRBV19, with D unresolved. The CDR3 spans 14 residues. The V gene lost 4 bases and the J gene lost 4 bases, with 13 bases spanning the gap. The germline gives CDR1 LNHDA, CDR2 SQIVND (reference sequence). The CDR3 spells CASSRPGGPYGYTF. CDR3 in DNA: TGTGCCAGTAGTAGACCAGGAGGGCCCTATGGCTACACCTTC.

The chain joins TRBV6-5 to TRBJ2-7, with D tentatively TRBD2 (5 bases). The CDR3 runs 12 residues. Germline assignment: CDR1 MNHEY and CDR2 SVGAGI. Trimming took off 8 bases at V and 3 bases at J, with 11 bases between the two ends. CDR3 sequence reads: CASGLSFYEQYF. The CDR3 DNA reads as TGTGCCAGCGGACTTAGTTTCTACGAGCAGTACTTC.

This chain uses TRBV25-1 with TRBJ2-7; tentative D call: TRBD2 (5 bases). The CDR3 sequence is 15 residues long. Looked up from germline, CDR1 is MGHDK and CDR2 is SYGVNS. V lost 6 bases, J lost 4 bases, and 19 bases lay in between. In nucleotides, the CDR3 is TGTGCCAGCAGCCAGAAGGAGGAAGGAGGTTACGAGCAGTACTTC. Protein product: CASSQKEEGGYEQYF.

The chain has TRBV20-1 and TRBJ1-2, with D maybe TRBD1 (6 bases). V was cut by 3 bases and J by 6 bases, with 14 bases left in between. Germline V gene sequence: CDR1 DFQATT, CDR2 SNEGSKA (reference sequence). CDR3 length: 13 amino acids. CDR3 sequence reads: CSASNREEDGYTF. In DNA form, the CDR3 reads TGCAGTGCTAGTAACAGGGAAGAGGATGGCTACACCTTC.